Each of the 4 T cell receptor beta chains below was sequenced from the same sample in a study of cytomegalovirus exposure and HLA in healthy donors. The study ran its PCR with 60 Vbeta and 13 Jbeta primers. Profiling relied on immunoSEQ multiplex PCR, and the TCRdb table lists in-frame clones only, not all of them. The sample yields 150,000 to 180,000 clones, over 70% seen once. Source material: PBMCs. All receptors come from a man aged 30-40 years in good health and CMV-seronegative.

Only a few counts were recorded for this clone. This chain uses TRBV7-9 with TRBJ1-2; D is unclear. The CDR3 length is 12 residues. Trimming shortened V by 7 bases and J by 8 bases, and 14 bases separated the two germline ends. Germline V gene data show CDR1 as SEHNR and CDR2 as FQNEAQ (reference sequence). The CDR3 coding sequence is TGTGCCAGCATCAAACCTGCCGGGGGCTACACCTTC. Translation gives CASIKPAGGYTF.

The rearrangement joins TRBV28 to TRBJ1-1, with 8 bases lining up with TRBD1. Germline lookup yields CDR1 MDHEN and CDR2 SYDVKM. CDR3 length equals 16 residues. Losses at the gene ends were 4 bases for V and 4 bases for J; bases not matched to a gene: 11. CDR3 protein: CASSSLTGARGTEAFF. CDR3 coding DNA: TGTGCCAGCAGTTCCCTGACAGGGGCCAGGGGCACTGAAGCTTTCTTT.

This clone was seen once. The V and J genes are TRBV6-5 and TRBJ2-1, with D tentatively TRBD2 (7 bases). The CDR3 contains 15 residues. The V end lost 3 bases, the J end lost 8 bases, and 17 bases lay between the germline ends. Germline V gene sequence: CDR1 MNHEY, CDR2 SVGAGI. The CDR3 loop reads CASSYSGGAGDEQFF. CDR3 coding DNA: TGTGCCAGCAGTTATTCGGGGGGCGCGGGGGATGAGCAGTTCTTC.

This chain links TRBV6-6 with TRBJ1-1; no clear D. Germline V CDR1 and CDR2: MNHNY, SVGAGI (reference sequence). The CDR3 loop spans 13 amino acids. V was shortened by 5 bases and J by 4 bases, with 11 bases between the two germline ends. The CDR3: CASSLKAGTEAFF. Written as DNA, the CDR3 is TGTGCCAGCAGTCTCAAGGCGGGCACTGAAGCTTTCTTT.